Listed below are T cell receptor beta chains from one sample, sequenced in a study of T cells in Graves' hyperthyroidism and ophthalmopathy. TCRdb ran MiXCR on the multiplex PCR reads and lists one entry per CDR3 protein. Of about 840,000 distinct CDR3 sequences in the sample, about two fifths are singletons; the top ten hold around 9.3%. Sequenced material: blood. These receptors were collected from a man aged 18 to 30 with Graves' hyperthyroidism. Each CDR3 is given with its conserved first and last residue. The size of a clone is reported for some rows only, either as once, few or many, or as a class for expanded clones.

v_call,clone_size,cdr3_aa
TRBV29-1,many,CSVPGRLGVETQYF
TRBV12-5,few,CASGLDRTGAGYTF
TRBV14,many,CASSTRTANYGYTF
TRBV20-1,.,CSASDTIDAYEQYF
TRBV11-2,few,CASSQGQLSYEQYF
TRBV7-2,few,CASSWGEGANTGELFF
TRBV12-3/TRBV12-4,.,CASSTGFINTEAFF
TRBV20-1,many,CSAAGQGGGETQYF
TRBV9,.,CASSPRTRPNTGELFF
TRBV2,many,CASSDWASGFQETQYF
TRBV19,.,CASSFGLANTETQYF
TRBV20-1,many,CSARDLAQNTEAFF
TRBV12-3/TRBV12-4,many,CASSLLRQRITEAFF
TRBV10-3,many,CAISEEGQAGNTIYF
TRBV7-9,few,CASSLVGRGWNEQYF
TRBV2,.,CASRPSVTAETQYF
TRBV25-1,once,CAGLAGAWTGELFF
TRBV7-2,few,CASSHPKGGANTEAFF